The rows below give T cell receptor beta chains drawn from one sample of a study of blood T cells in healthy people across ages. A single record per CDR3 protein comes from TCRdb applying MiXCR to the 5' RACE reads. The data contain 2 million or so distinct CDR3 sequences, about 49% of them seen just once; the ten biggest clones take up approximately 2.1%. Sequencing was done on a sample of blood. These receptors were collected from a woman in her 40s in good health. Each CDR3 is given with its conserved first and last residue. The D gene is left open where the match is weak. Clone size, where shown, is once, few, many, or a class for clones that have expanded.

TRBJ2-1	NA	NA	TRBV4-3	CASSLRDTSYEQFF	TGCGCCAGCAGCCTCCGGGACACGTCCTACGAGCAGTTCTTC
TRBJ2-3	few	NA	TRBV20-1	CSARDRTRNADTQYF	TGCAGTGCTAGAGATAGAACCCGGAACGCAGATACGCAGTATTTT
TRBJ2-5	many	TRBD1	TRBV29-1	CSVEGQPSMTQYF	TGCAGCGTTGAGGGACAGCCAAGTATGACCCAGTACTTC
TRBJ2-5	few	NA	TRBV7-2	CASSLGSLYQETQYF	NA
TRBJ1-2	NA	NA	TRBV6-6	CASRVGAGRKYGYTF	TGTGCCAGCAGGGTGGGGGCAGGGAGAAAGTATGGCTACACCTTC
TRBJ2-6	few	TRBD1	TRBV9	CASSSRDRANSGANVLTF	TGTGCCAGCAGCTCCCGGGACAGGGCTAACTCTGGGGCCAACGTCCTGACTTTC
TRBJ2-4	NA	TRBD2	TRBV6-6	CASIGRGYNEQYF	TGTGCCAGCATCGGGCGGGGGTACAATGAGCAGTACTTC
TRBJ2-5	NA	NA	TRBV2	CAGTLGREGTQYF	TGTGCCGGAACACTGGGTCGGGAAGGGACCCAGTACTTC
TRBJ2-1	NA	NA	TRBV11-3	CASSSLRGEQFF	TGTGCCAGCAGCTCCCTGAGGGGTGAGCAGTTCTTC
TRBJ2-7	few	TRBD1	TRBV28	CASSARPGTGDNEQYF	TGTGCCAGCAGCGCACGCCCCGGGACAGGGGACAACGAGCAGTACTTC
TRBJ2-1	NA	NA	TRBV12-3/TRBV12-4	CASLHHNGGYNEQFF	TGTGCGTCTCTCCACCACAATGGGGGGTACAATGAGCAGTTCTTC
TRBJ2-7	NA	NA	TRBV2	CASSEIPRGEQYF	TGTGCCAGCAGTGAAATCCCTCGCGGGGAGCAGTACTTC
TRBJ1-5	NA	TRBD1	TRBV20-1	CSARDLKRTGGWTSSNQPQHF	TGCAGTGCTAGAGATCTGAAAAGGACAGGGGGATGGACCTCTAGCAATCAGCCCCAGCATTTT
TRBJ2-1	few	NA	TRBV4-3	CASSPTAGTYNEQFF	TGTGCCAGCAGCCCCACCGCAGGGACCTACAATGAGCAGTTCTTC
TRBJ2-1	NA	NA	TRBV9	CASSVGTPVPQLLYNEQFF	TGTGCCAGCAGCGTAGGGACCCCGGTACCACAGCTCTTATACAATGAGCAGTTTTTC
TRBJ1-6	NA	TRBD1	TRBV20-1	CSASEGTGYNSPLHF	TGCAGTGCTAGTGAGGGGACAGGGTATAATTCACCCCTCCACTTT
TRBJ2-4	NA	NA	TRBV6-5	CASSPLDRPRNIQYF	TGTGCCAGCAGCCCCCTCGACAGGCCCAGAAACATTCAGTACTTC
TRBJ2-3	NA	TRBD2	TRBV6-2/TRBV6-3	CASSTPLAGGLDTQYF	TGTGCCAGCAGTACCCCCCTAGCGGGGGGCCTGGATACGCAGTATTTT
TRBJ2-2	NA	TRBD1	TRBV28	CASTALHRGKGAGELFF	TGTGCCAGCACCGCCCTCCACAGGGGCAAAGGGGCCGGGGAGCTGTTTTTT
TRBJ2-3	NA	NA	TRBV7-2	CASSLGAGARTDTQYF	TGTGCCAGCAGCTTAGGGGCAGGGGCACGCACAGATACGCAGTATTTT
TRBJ2-5	few	TRBD1	TRBV28	CASTPTGPETQYF	TGTGCCAGCACTCCGACAGGGCCAGAGACCCAGTACTTC
TRBJ2-7	NA	TRBD1	TRBV7-9	CASSLDQGDEQYF	TGTGCCAGCAGCTTGGATCAGGGGGACGAGCAGTACTTC
TRBJ2-5	NA	NA	TRBV6-5	CASSPRLRPKETQYF	TGTGCCAGCAGCCCCCGGCTGAGACCTAAAGAGACCCAGTACTTC
TRBJ1-2	NA	TRBD1	TRBV6-6	CASSLTGDKPEEGYTF	TGTGCCAGCAGTCTTACAGGGGACAAGCCGGAAGAGGGCTACACCTTC
TRBJ1-2	NA	NA	TRBV20-1	CSAREGGAAGYTF	TGCAGTGCTAGGGAGGGGGGGGCGGCTGGCTACACCTTC
TRBJ2-3	NA	NA	TRBV5-1	CASSLVGLVQDTQYF	TGCGCCAGCAGCTTGGTAGGCCTAGTTCAAGATACGCAGTATTTT
TRBJ1-2	NA	NA	TRBV4-3	CASSQVVCRGELDGYTF	TGCGCCAGCAGCCAAGTCGTTTGTCGGGGGGAGTTGGATGGCTACACCTTC
TRBJ1-2	few	NA	TRBV29-1	CSVVSNYGYTF	TGCAGCGTTGTTTCTAACTATGGCTACACCTTC
TRBJ2-6	NA	NA	TRBV7-9	CASRIYQDRGESGANVLTF	TGTGCCAGCAGGATATATCAGGACAGAGGCGAGTCTGGGGCCAACGTCCTGACTTTC
TRBJ2-3	NA	TRBD2	TRBV5-6	CASSLLRLAGGEGTDTQYF	TGTGCCAGCAGCTTGCTGAGGCTAGCGGGGGGAGAGGGGACAGATACGCAGTATTTT
TRBJ2-3	once	NA	TRBV7-2	CASSLGTAAGDTQYF	TGTGCCAGCAGCTTAGGGACAGCCGCAGGGGATACGCAGTATTTT
TRBJ2-3	NA	NA	TRBV7-2	CASSPQGGPKDTQYF	TGTGCCAGCAGCCCCCAAGGGGGGCCTAAAGATACGCAGTATTTT
TRBJ2-6	once	NA	TRBV5-6	CASSHRADRAGANVLTF	TGTGCCAGCAGCCACCGGGCCGATAGAGCTGGGGCCAACGTCCTGACTTTC
TRBJ2-1	NA	TRBD2	TRBV29-1	CSARGWVAGEVNEQFF	TGCAGCGCCCGGGGTTGGGTTGCGGGAGAGGTCAATGAGCAGTTCTTC
TRBJ2-7	few	NA	TRBV21-1	CASSKATGDEQYF	TGTGCCAGCAGCAAAGCTACAGGGGACGAGCAGTACTTC
TRBJ2-5	NA	NA	TRBV7-6	CASSLEGYSSETQYF	TGTGCCAGCAGCTTGGAGGGATACAGTTCAGAGACCCAGTACTTC
TRBJ2-3	few	TRBD2	TRBV12-3/TRBV12-4	CATKQGLGTDTQYF	TGTGCCACGAAGCAGGGACTAGGGACAGATACGCAGTATTTT
TRBJ1-2	NA	TRBD1	TRBV20-1	CSARPGTGGYGYTF	TGCAGTGCTAGGCCCGGGACAGGGGGTTATGGCTACACCTTC
TRBJ2-1	NA	TRBD2	TRBV14	CASNQDQAGAYNEQFF	TGTGCCAGCAACCAAGATCAGGCGGGGGCCTACAATGAGCAGTTCTTC
TRBJ1-4	NA	NA	TRBV5-1	CASSVDGTTNEKLFF	TGCGCCAGCAGCGTGGATGGAACAACTAATGAAAAACTGTTTTTT
TRBJ2-1	NA	TRBD2	TRBV5-1	CASSLVPSGGVSEQFF	TGCGCCAGCAGCTTGGTTCCCAGCGGGGGCGTCAGCGAGCAGTTCTTC
TRBJ2-5	NA	TRBD1	TRBV10-2	CATSTTGAETQYF	TGCGCCACTTCGACGACAGGGGCAGAGACCCAGTACTTC
TRBJ1-4	NA	TRBD1	TRBV7-9	CASSFRQGWNEKLFF	TGTGCCAGCAGCTTCCGACAGGGATGGAATGAAAAACTGTTTTTT
TRBJ2-1	NA	TRBD2	TRBV7-9	CASSWGTSGNNEQFF	TGTGCCAGCAGCTGGGGGACTAGCGGGAACAATGAGCAGTTCTTC
TRBJ2-1	NA	TRBD2	TRBV28	CASSLSGTSGGYSYNEQFF	TGTGCCAGCAGTTTATCAGGGACTAGCGGGGGATACTCCTACAATGAGCAGTTCTTC
TRBJ2-3	NA	TRBD2	TRBV20-1	CSAPAGGQTDTQYF	TGCAGTGCCCCAGCGGGGGGGCAAACAGATACGCAGTATTTT
TRBJ2-7	few	NA	TRBV20-1	CSAPQRQAPDYEQYF	TGCAGTGCTCCCCAGCGACAGGCCCCTGACTACGAGCAGTACTTC
TRBJ1-1	NA	NA	TRBV18	CASSPRLDSLNMEAFF	TGTGCCAGCTCACCTCGCCTGGACAGCCTGAACATGGAAGCTTTCTTT